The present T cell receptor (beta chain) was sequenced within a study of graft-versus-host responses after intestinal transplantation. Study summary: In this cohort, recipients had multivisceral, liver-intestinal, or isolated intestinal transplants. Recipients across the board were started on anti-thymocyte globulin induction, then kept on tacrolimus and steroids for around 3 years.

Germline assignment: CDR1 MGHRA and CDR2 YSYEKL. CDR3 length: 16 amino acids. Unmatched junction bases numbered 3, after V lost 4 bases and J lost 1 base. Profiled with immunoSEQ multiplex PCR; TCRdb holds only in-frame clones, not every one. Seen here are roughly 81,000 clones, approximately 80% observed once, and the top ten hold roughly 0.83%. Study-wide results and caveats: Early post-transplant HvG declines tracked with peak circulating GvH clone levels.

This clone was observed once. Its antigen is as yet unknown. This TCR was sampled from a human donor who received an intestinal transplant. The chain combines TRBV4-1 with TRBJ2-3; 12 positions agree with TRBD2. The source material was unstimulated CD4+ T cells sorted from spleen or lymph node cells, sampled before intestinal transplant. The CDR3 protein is CASSPWTSGGTDTQYF. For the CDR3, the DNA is TGCGCCAGCAGCCCTTGGACTAGCGGGGGCACAGATACGCAGTATTTT.